Listed below are T cell receptor beta chains from one sample, sequenced in a study of sequential checkpoint blockade in melanoma. Repertoires were generated with immunoSEQ multiplex PCR, while TCRdb's copy carries only in-frame clones and drops some. In the table there are roughly 8,400 clones, around 80% of which are singletons. The sample in question was CD8+ T cells sorted from blood (inferred from file names), obtained from a patient given nivolumab and ipilimumab in sequence. These receptors were taken from a human donor with melanoma. The conserved cysteine and the conserved F or W are not part of the CDR3 here. The order of the fields is CDR3 protein, V gene, J gene.

CDR3 protein: ASSFGGGYT
V gene: TRBV5-4
J gene: TRBJ1-2

CDR3 protein: ASSLEAGMNQPQH
V gene: TRBV7-6
J gene: TRBJ1-5

CDR3 protein: ASSWWEQETQY
V gene: TRBV7-2
J gene: TRBJ2-5

CDR3 protein: AWRDRGWYEQY
V gene: TRBV30
J gene: TRBJ2-7

CDR3 protein: ASSESTSGKDYPGELF
V gene: TRBV6-4
J gene: TRBJ2-2

CDR3 protein: ASSVTSEGYNEQF
V gene: TRBV9
J gene: TRBJ2-1

CDR3 protein: ASSPTTSISYEQY
V gene: TRBV28
J gene: TRBJ2-7

CDR3 protein: ASSPVSWDSDTGELF
V gene: TRBV18
J gene: TRBJ2-2

CDR3 protein: ASSEGLAGYEQY
V gene: TRBV6-1
J gene: TRBJ2-7

CDR3 protein: ASSFYDEQY
V gene: TRBV27
J gene: TRBJ2-7

CDR3 protein: ASSQGLAGGTDTQY
V gene: TRBV4-3
J gene: TRBJ2-3

CDR3 protein: ASSPDSGGIGYT
V gene: TRBV9
J gene: TRBJ1-2

CDR3 protein: ASHPGTGETGELF
V gene: TRBV6-4
J gene: TRBJ2-2

CDR3 protein: ASSERPGGTYNEQF
V gene: TRBV6-1
J gene: TRBJ2-1

CDR3 protein: ASSYSRGSNTEAF
V gene: TRBV6-5
J gene: TRBJ1-1

CDR3 protein: ASSYPGLAGRNEQF
V gene: TRBV6-5
J gene: TRBJ2-1

CDR3 protein: ASSQERGAGANEKLF
V gene: TRBV4-2
J gene: TRBJ1-4